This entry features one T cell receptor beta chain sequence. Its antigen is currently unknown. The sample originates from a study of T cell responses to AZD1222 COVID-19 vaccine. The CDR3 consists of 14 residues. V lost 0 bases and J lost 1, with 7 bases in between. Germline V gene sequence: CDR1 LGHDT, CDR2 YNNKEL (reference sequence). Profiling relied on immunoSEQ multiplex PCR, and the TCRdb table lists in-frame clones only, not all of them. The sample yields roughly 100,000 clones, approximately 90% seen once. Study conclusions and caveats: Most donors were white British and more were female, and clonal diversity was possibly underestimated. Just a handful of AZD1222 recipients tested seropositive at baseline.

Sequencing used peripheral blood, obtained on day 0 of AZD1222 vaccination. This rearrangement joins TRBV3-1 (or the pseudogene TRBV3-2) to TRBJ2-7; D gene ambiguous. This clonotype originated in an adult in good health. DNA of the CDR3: TGTGCCAGCAGCCAAGACCCCCATTCCTACGAGCAGTACTTC. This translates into CASSQDPHSYEQYF.